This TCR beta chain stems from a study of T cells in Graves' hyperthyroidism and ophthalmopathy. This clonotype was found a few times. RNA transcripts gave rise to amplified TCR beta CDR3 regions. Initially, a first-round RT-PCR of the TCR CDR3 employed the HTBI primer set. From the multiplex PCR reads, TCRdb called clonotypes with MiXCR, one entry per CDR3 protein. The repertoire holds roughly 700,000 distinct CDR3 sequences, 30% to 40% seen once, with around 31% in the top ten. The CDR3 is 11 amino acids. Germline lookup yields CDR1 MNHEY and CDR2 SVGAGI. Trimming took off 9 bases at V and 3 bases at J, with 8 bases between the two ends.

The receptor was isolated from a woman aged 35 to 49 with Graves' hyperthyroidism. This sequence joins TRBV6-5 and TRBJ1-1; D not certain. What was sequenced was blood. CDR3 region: CASPSHTEAFF. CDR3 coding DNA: TGTGCCAGTCCCTCGCACACTGAAGCTTTCTTT.